This T cell receptor (beta chain) was recorded in a study of blood T cell repertoires in COVID-19. Germline-derived CDR1 and CDR2 are SQVTM and ANQGSEA. The CDR3 sequence is 11 residues long. V was clipped by 2 bases and J by 7 bases, with 5 bases between them. Libraries were prepared by immunoSEQ multiplex PCR; TCRdb keeps only in-frame clonotypes and omits some of them. The profile covers about 270,000 clones, with over 75% appearing a single time and 2.4% taken by the ten largest. The rearrangement joins TRBV29-1 to TRBJ2-2; D unclear. The specimen sequenced was PBMCs or T cells enriched from blood (not recorded which). The sequence derives from a woman in her late teens or twenties who had recovered from COVID-19. CDR3 region: CSVESLGELFF. Here the CDR3 DNA reads TGCAGCGTTGAATCTCTCGGGGAGCTGTTTTTT.